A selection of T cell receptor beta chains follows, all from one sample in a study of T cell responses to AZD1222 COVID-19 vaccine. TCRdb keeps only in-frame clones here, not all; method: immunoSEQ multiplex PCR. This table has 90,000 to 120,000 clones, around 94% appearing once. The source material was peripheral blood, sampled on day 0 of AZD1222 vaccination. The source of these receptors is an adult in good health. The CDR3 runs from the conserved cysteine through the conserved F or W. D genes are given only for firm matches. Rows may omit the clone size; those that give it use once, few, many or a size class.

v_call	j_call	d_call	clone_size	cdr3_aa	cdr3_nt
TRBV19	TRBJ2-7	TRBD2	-	CASSTRLAGFYEQYF	TGTGCCAGTAGTACCCGACTAGCGGGGTTCTACGAGCAGTACTTC
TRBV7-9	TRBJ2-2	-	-	CASRPRQDLTGELFF	TGTGCCAGCAGACCAAGACAGGATCTCACCGGGGAGCTGTTTTTT
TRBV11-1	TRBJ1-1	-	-	CASSFRGAGNTEAFF	TGTGCCAGCAGCTTCCGAGGAGCGGGGAACACTGAAGCTTTCTTT
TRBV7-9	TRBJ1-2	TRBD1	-	CASSLGTVYGYTF	TGTGCCAGCAGCCTCGGGACAGTCTATGGCTACACCTTC
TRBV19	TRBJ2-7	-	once	CASTTRGDSYEQYF	TGTGCCAGTACCACCAGGGGCGACTCCTACGAGCAGTACTTC
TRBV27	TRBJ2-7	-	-	CASSLEGSSYEQYF	TGTGCCAGCAGTTTAGAGGGAAGCTCCTACGAGCAGTACTTC
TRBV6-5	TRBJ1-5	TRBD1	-	CASRNDRGGNQPQHF	TGTGCCAGCAGAAATGACAGGGGGGGCAATCAGCCCCAGCATTTT
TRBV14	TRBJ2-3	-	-	CASSQQLLGDTQYF	TGTGCCAGCAGCCAACAACTTTTAGGGGATACGCAGTATTTT
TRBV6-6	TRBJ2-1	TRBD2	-	CASSLAGVTGNEQFF	TGTGCCAGCAGCCTAGCGGGAGTAACGGGTAATGAGCAGTTCTTC
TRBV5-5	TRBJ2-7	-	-	CASSLGQSGYYEQYF	TGTGCCAGCAGCCTAGGACAATCGGGCTACTACGAGCAGTACTTC
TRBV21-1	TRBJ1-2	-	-	CASSNDEKKAGQVYGYTF	TGTGCCAGCAGCAACGACGAAAAGAAAGCGGGACAGGTTTATGGCTACACCTTC
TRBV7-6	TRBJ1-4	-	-	CASSLKSREFLNEKLFF	TGTGCCAGCAGCTTAAAAAGCCGGGAGTTTCTTAATGAAAAACTGTTTTTT
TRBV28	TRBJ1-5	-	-	CASSLGVGNQPQHF	TGTGCCAGCAGTTTGGGGGTCGGCAATCAGCCCCAGCATTTT
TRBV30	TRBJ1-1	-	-	CAWSVLGVGVAFF	TGTGCCTGGAGTGTACTCGGGGTGGGGGTGGCTTTCTTT
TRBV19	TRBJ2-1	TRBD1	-	CASSLDRYPNEQFF	TGTGCCAGTAGCTTGGACAGGTATCCCAATGAGCAGTTCTTC
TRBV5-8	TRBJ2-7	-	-	CASAVTLRKRYEQYF	TGTGCCAGCGCCGTGACACTAAGGAAACGCTACGAGCAGTACTTC
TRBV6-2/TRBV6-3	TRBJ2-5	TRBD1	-	CASSSTGQGIGGETQYF	TGTGCCAGCAGTTCCACAGGACAGGGAATAGGTGGGGAGACCCAGTACTTC
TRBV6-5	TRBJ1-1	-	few	CASSYSRVKAEAFF	TGTGCCAGCAGTTACAGCAGGGTGAAGGCTGAAGCTTTCTTT
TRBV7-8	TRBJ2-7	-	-	CASSLPGAYEQYF	TGTGCCAGCAGCTTACCAGGGGCCTACGAGCAGTACTTC
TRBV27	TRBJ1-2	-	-	CASSSHREGYGYTF	TGTGCCAGCAGTTCACACAGGGAGGGCTATGGCTACACCTTC
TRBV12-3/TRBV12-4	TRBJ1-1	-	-	CASSFAENTEAFF	TGTGCCAGCAGTTTTGCCGAGAACACTGAAGCTTTCTTT
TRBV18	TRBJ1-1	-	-	CASSPQSSDYEAFF	TGTGCCAGCTCACCACAGTCGTCTGATTATGAAGCTTTCTTT
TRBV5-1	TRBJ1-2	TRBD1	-	CASSHIPGTGDGYTF	TGCGCCAGCAGCCACATTCCCGGGACAGGGGATGGCTACACCTTC
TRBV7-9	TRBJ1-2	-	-	CASSFGLKFNYGYTF	TGTGCCAGCAGCTTCGGCTTGAAGTTTAACTATGGCTACACCTTC
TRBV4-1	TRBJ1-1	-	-	CASSPGGTEAFF	TGCGCCAGCAGCCCCGGGGGCACTGAAGCTTTCTTT
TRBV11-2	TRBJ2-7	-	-	CASSLVGLEDGGLPQYF	TGTGCCAGCAGCTTAGTGGGTTTAGAGGACGGTGGCCTCCCGCAGTACTTC
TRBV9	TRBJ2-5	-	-	CASSQEGRGRRGTQYF	TGTGCCAGCAGCCAGGAGGGGAGGGGGCGCCGAGGGACCCAGTACTTC
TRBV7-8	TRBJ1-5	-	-	CASSLFAEGRDQPQHF	TGTGCCAGCAGCTTATTCGCGGAAGGACGTGATCAGCCCCAGCATTTT
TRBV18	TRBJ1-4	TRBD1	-	CASSPRQGTNEKLFF	TGTGCCAGCTCACCACGACAGGGTACCAATGAAAAACTGTTTTTT
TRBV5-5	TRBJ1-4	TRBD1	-	CASSWDPAGGNEKLFF	TGTGCCAGCAGCTGGGACCCCGCAGGGGGTAATGAAAAACTGTTTTTT
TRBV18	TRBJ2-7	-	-	CASSRSTQGIVSEQYF	TGTGCCAGCTCACGATCAACGCAGGGAATAGTAAGCGAGCAGTACTTC
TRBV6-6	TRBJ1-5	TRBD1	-	CASSRRFSGTEFNQPQHF	TGTGCCAGCAGCCGAAGATTCTCGGGGACAGAATTTAATCAGCCCCAGCATTTT
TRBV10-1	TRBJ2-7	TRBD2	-	CASSGTSGQTYEQYF	TGCGCCAGCAGTGGGACTAGCGGGCAGACCTACGAGCAGTACTTC
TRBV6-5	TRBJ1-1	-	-	CASSYSRGNTEAFF	TGTGCCAGCAGTTACTCAAGGGGGAACACTGAAGCTTTCTTT
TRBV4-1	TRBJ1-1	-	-	CASSQTGKVRTEAFF	TGCGCCAGCAGCCAAACGGGGAAGGTGCGTACTGAAGCTTTCTTT
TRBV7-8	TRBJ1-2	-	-	CASSLERWLPLYGYTF	TGTGCCAGCAGCTTAGAGCGATGGCTCCCACTCTATGGCTACACCTTC
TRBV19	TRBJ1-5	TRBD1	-	CASNPGGSNQPQHF	TGTGCCAGTAACCCAGGGGGCAGCAATCAGCCCCAGCATTTT
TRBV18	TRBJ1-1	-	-	CASSPYRATEAFF	TGTGCCAGCTCACCCTACAGGGCCACTGAAGCTTTCTTT
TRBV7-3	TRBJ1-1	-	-	CASSLQGYTEAFF	TGTGCCAGCAGCTTACAGGGATACACTGAAGCTTTCTTT
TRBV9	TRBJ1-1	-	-	CASSVGHGGPTEAFF	TGTGCCAGCAGCGTCGGCCATGGGGGGCCCACTGAAGCTTTCTTT
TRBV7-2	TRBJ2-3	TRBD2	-	CASSPPGLAGGNTQYF	TGTGCCAGCAGCCCACCAGGTCTAGCGGGGGGAAATACGCAGTATTTT
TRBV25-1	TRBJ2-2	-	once	CASKATGNTGELFF	TGTGCCAGCAAGGCGACAGGGAACACCGGGGAGCTGTTTTTT
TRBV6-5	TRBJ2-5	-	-	CASSYLSGRKETQYF	TGTGCCAGCAGTTACCTGTCGGGGCGGAAAGAGACCCAGTACTTC
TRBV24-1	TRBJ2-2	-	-	CATSPGMNTGELFF	TGTGCCACCAGTCCGGGGATGAACACCGGGGAGCTGTTTTTT
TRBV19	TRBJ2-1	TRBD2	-	CASSIGAGGVNEQFF	TGTGCCAGTAGTATCGGAGCGGGAGGTGTGAATGAGCAGTTCTTC
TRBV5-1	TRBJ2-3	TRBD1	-	CASSLGDRLTDTQYF	TGCGCCAGCAGCCTAGGGGACAGGCTCACAGATACGCAGTATTTT
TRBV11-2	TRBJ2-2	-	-	CASSLVGASNTGELFF	TGTGCCAGCAGCTTAGTCGGGGCATCGAACACCGGGGAGCTGTTTTTT
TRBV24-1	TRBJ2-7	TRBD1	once	CATSDSDRGSYEQYF	TGTGCCACCAGTGATTCCGACAGGGGATCCTACGAGCAGTACTTC
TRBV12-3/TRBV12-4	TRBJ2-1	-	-	CASGRGVREQFF	TGTGCCAGCGGTCGAGGAGTTCGTGAGCAGTTCTTC
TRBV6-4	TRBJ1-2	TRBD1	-	CASRLGPGGYGYTF	TGTGCCAGCAGACTCGGACCAGGGGGTTATGGCTACACCTTC
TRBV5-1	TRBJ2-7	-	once	CASSLAARYEQYF	TGCGCCAGCAGCTTGGCGGCCCGTTACGAGCAGTACTTC
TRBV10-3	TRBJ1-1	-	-	CAISESGQLTEAFF	TGTGCCATCAGTGAGTCGGGGCAGTTGACTGAAGCTTTCTTT
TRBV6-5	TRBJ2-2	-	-	CASSYEAGGSTGELFF	TGTGCCAGCAGTTACGAGGCAGGGGGGAGCACCGGGGAGCTGTTTTTT
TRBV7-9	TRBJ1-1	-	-	CASSFGQHTEAFF	TGTGCCAGCAGCTTCGGACAACACACTGAAGCTTTCTTT
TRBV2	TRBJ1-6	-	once	CASAQLTYNSPLHF	TGTGCCAGCGCCCAGTTAACCTATAATTCACCCCTCCACTTT
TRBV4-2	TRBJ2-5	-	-	CASSQDFGRKYF	TGTGCCAGCAGCCAAGATTTTGGACGGAAGTACTTC
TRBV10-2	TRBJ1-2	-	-	CASSELDWGNYGYTF	TGCGCCAGCAGCGAACTAGACTGGGGAAACTATGGCTACACCTTC
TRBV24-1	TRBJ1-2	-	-	CATSDSRGVIYGYTF	TGTGCCACCAGTGATTCTCGGGGAGTTATTTATGGCTACACCTTC
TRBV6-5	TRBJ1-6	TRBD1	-	CASTGQGVGDSPLHF	TGTGCCAGCACCGGACAGGGGGTAGGGGATTCACCCCTCCACTTT
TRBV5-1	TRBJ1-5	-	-	CASSLEGSQPQHF	TGCGCCAGCAGCTTGGAGGGTTCGCAGCCCCAGCATTTT